This TCR beta chain originates from a study of pediatric ulcerative colitis. Study findings and constraints: Compared with controls, ulcerative colitis showed greater blood-rectum clone sharing. In rectum, acute severe colitis had expanded clones and less diversity. Rectal pinch biopsies may have included blood-derived T cells, especially in patients with overt colitis.

Each sample received Survey-level depth of up to 500,000 reads. Sequenced by immunoSEQ multiplex PCR; TCRdb stores in-frame clones only, minus some. Of 30,000 to 40,000 clones listed, roughly 71% are singletons. During colonoscopy, one to two rectal pinch biopsies were collected. Comment on this clone: Its antigen is not identified.

The receptor was isolated from a boy between 5 and 17 years old with severe ulcerative colitis. The sample taken for sequencing was gut tissue.

Here the CDR3 DNA reads TGTGCCAGCAGCCGCACCAGGGCCTATAATTCACCCCTCCACTTT. It yields the protein CASSRTRAYNSPLHF. The chain is built from TRBV28 and TRBJ1-6, with D tentatively TRBD1 (5 bases). CDR1 and CDR2 from the germline V gene are MDHEN and SYDVKM. V lost 6 bases to trimming and J lost 2 bases, with 11 bases between them. The CDR3 is 15 amino acids. Filled out from reference TRBV28 and TRBJ1-6, the complete variable domain reads DVKVTQSSRYLVKRTGEKVFLECVQDMDHENMFWYRQDPGLGLRLIYFSYDVKMKEKGDIPEGYSVSREKKERFSLILESASTNQTSMYLCASSRTRAYNSPLHFGNGTRLTVT.